The sequence of this TCR beta chain was determined in a study of blood T cell repertoires in COVID-19. At the level of the study: PBMCs, B-cell-depleted T cells, or T cells provided the cDNA or gDNA that made up the material.

The CDR3 contains 12 residues. V shed 8 bases, J shed 11 bases, and the junction held 13 bases outside the gene matches. Germline CDR1 reads SQVTM; CDR2 reads ANQGSEA. Methods used by the authors: From reference gene primer amplification, estimates of nucleated cell counts were derived. The data were produced by immunoSEQ multiplex PCR, yet TCRdb's version contains in-frame clones alone and is incomplete. V, J and clone size were drawn from that table, and D and trimming were deduced from the DNA. Here the sample spans approximately 190,000 clones, about 80% being singletons. The gene calls are TRBV29-1 and TRBJ1-1; 8 positions match TRBD1. The sequence came from a man aged 55-75 years with acute or convalescent COVID-19. Sequenced: peripheral blood. CDR3 protein: CSIQRDRGEAFF. CDR3 coding DNA: TGCAGCATTCAACGAGACAGGGGCGAGGCTTTCTTT. Complete variable domain (other parts from reference TRBV29-1 and TRBJ1-1): SAVISQKPSRDICQRGTSLTIQCQVDSQVTMMFWYRQQPGQSLTLIATANQGSEATYESGFVIDKFPISRPNLTFSTLTVSNMSPEDSSIYLCSIQRDRGEAFFGQGTRLTVV.